These T cell receptor beta chains were read from a single sample in a study of T cell responses to AZD1222 COVID-19 vaccine. Profiled with immunoSEQ multiplex PCR; TCRdb holds only in-frame clones, not every one. This sample has around 210,000 clones, with about 95% found just once. The sequenced sample was peripheral blood, obtained 28 days after the second dose of the MenACWY control vaccine. All receptors come from an adult who received the MenACWY meningococcal vaccine as a control. Each CDR3 is given with its conserved first and last residue. D genes are given only for firm matches.

d_call cdr3_length j_call v_call cdr3_nt cdr3_aa
TRBD1 16 TRBJ1-1 TRBV9 TGTGCCAGCAGCGTAGTGGACAGGGGGATGAACACTGAAGCTTTCTTT CASSVVDRGMNTEAFF
TRBD1 14 TRBJ1-1 TRBV2 TGTGCCAGCAGCGTTACACAGGGGTTGGGCGAAGCTTTCTTT CASSVTQGLGEAFF
NA 13 TRBJ2-7 TRBV19 TGTGCCAGTAGTATAGAGCGGACGGACGAGCAGTACTTC CASSIERTDEQYF
TRBD1 15 TRBJ1-5 TRBV19 TGTGCCAGTAGGGGGACAGAGATTAGCAATCAGCCCCAGCATTTT CASRGTEISNQPQHF
TRBD1 15 TRBJ2-5 TRBV3-1/TRBV3-2 TGTGCCAGCAGCACCCGGGACAGGATTGGAGAGACCCAGTACTTC CASSTRDRIGETQYF
NA 13 TRBJ1-1 TRBV7-3 TGTGCCAGCAGCTTAACCCAGAACACTGAAGCTTTCTTT CASSLTQNTEAFF
TRBD1 14 TRBJ1-1 TRBV7-3 TGTGCCAGCAGCCTTCAGGGGGGCGGCACTGAAGCTTTCTTT CASSLQGGGTEAFF
NA 15 TRBJ1-3 TRBV6-5 TGTGCCAGCACCCGTCTATCTAACTCCGGAAACACCATATATTTT CASTRLSNSGNTIYF
TRBD2 18 TRBJ2-2 TRBV4-3 TGCGCCAGCAGCCAAGATCGAGCGGGGAGCGCGGACACCGGGGAGCTGTTTTTT CASSQDRAGSADTGELFF
NA 14 TRBJ2-7 TRBV9 TGTGCCAGCAGCGTAGGGGTTAGCTCCTACGAGCAGTACTTC CASSVGVSSYEQYF
NA 14 TRBJ1-2 TRBV30 TGTGCCTGGAGTGTAATTGGGTCTAACTATGGCTACACCTTC CAWSVIGSNYGYTF
NA 14 TRBJ2-1 TRBV30 TGTGCCTGGAGTCCCACTAGGCGGTACAATGAGCAGTTCTTC CAWSPTRRYNEQFF
TRBD2 13 TRBJ2-5 TRBV18 TGTGCCAGCTCGCCTAGCGGGGATGAGACCCAGTACTTC CASSPSGDETQYF
TRBD1 14 TRBJ1-2 TRBV6-4 TGTGCCAGCAGTGACACAGGGGGCGAGTATGGCTACACCTTC CASSDTGGEYGYTF
NA 12 TRBJ2-7 TRBV11-2 TGTGCCAGCAGCTTAGTCCATCCCGAGCAGTACTTC CASSLVHPEQYF
TRBD1 14 TRBJ2-7 TRBV7-9 TGTGCCAGCAGCTCCACGGACAGGACCTACGAGCAGTACTTC CASSSTDRTYEQYF